These T cell receptor beta chains were read from a single sample in a study of blood T cell repertoires in COVID-19. Clones were sequenced by immunoSEQ multiplex PCR, and TCRdb holds only the in-frame ones, with some missing. The sample contains roughly 150,000 clones, about nine tenths of which appear only once. The source material was peripheral blood. These TCRs come from a woman in her sixties or seventies with acute or convalescent COVID-19. The CDR3 runs from the conserved cysteine through the conserved F or W. A D gene is named only where the DNA matches it firmly. Clone sizes are given selectively: once, few, many, or a class where the clone is expanded.

clone_size j_call d_call v_call cdr3_aa cdr3_nt
NA TRBJ2-2 NA TRBV5-1 CASREPGQNTGELFF TGCGCCAGCAGGGAACCGGGACAGAACACCGGGGAGCTGTTTTTT
NA TRBJ1-1 TRBD1 TRBV18 CASSPGTVQHQRAFF TGTGCCAGCTCACCGGGGACAGTCCAACACCAGAGGGCTTTCTTT
NA TRBJ1-6 TRBD1 TRBV6-5 CASSYSRQGEKPLHF TGTGCCAGCAGTTACTCGCGGCAGGGGGAAAAACCCCTCCACTTT
NA TRBJ2-7 NA TRBV28 CASSPHDRSSYEQYF TGTGCCAGCAGTCCCCACGACAGAAGCTCCTACGAGCAGTACTTC
once TRBJ2-2 TRBD2 TRBV7-2 CASSLLVGGAGELFF TGTGCCAGCAGCTTATTGGTGGGGGGGGCCGGGGAGCTGTTTTTT
NA TRBJ2-1 TRBD2 TRBV5-5 CASSFSSGGYNEQFF TGTGCCAGCAGCTTTTCGAGCGGGGGGTACAATGAGCAGTTCTTC
NA TRBJ1-3 NA TRBV12-3/TRBV12-4 CASSTSSGNTIYF TGTGCCAGCAGTACGAGCTCTGGAAACACCATATATTTT
NA TRBJ1-3 NA TRBV10-2 CASSESYGEGGNTIYF TGCGCCAGCAGTGAGTCTTACGGTGAGGGTGGAAACACCATATATTTT
NA TRBJ1-5 NA TRBV7-2 CASSLVRQGNQPQHF TGTGCCAGCAGCTTAGTGAGACAGGGCAATCAGCCCCAGCATTTT
NA TRBJ1-2 NA TRBV28 CASTDRPLGGYTF TGTGCCAGCACAGACAGGCCCCTAGGAGGCTACACCTTC
NA TRBJ1-1 NA TRBV18 CASSPAVGNTEAFF TGTGCCAGCTCACCAGCGGTAGGGAACACTGAAGCTTTCTTT
NA TRBJ2-2 NA TRBV10-3 CAISESLRQANTGELFF TGTGCCATCAGTGAGTCGCTCCGCCAGGCGAACACCGGGGAGCTGTTTTTT
NA TRBJ2-1 NA TRBV2 CASSPPPRGNEQFF TGTGCCAGCAGCCCACCACCCAGGGGTAATGAGCAGTTCTTC
NA TRBJ2-2 NA TRBV6-7 CASSYRGAVTGELFF TGTGCCAGCAGTTATCGGGGGGCAGTGACCGGGGAGCTGTTTTTT
NA TRBJ2-6 TRBD1 TRBV28 CASSFPGKQGKSGANVLTF TGTGCCAGCAGTTTCCCGGGTAAACAGGGGAAGTCTGGGGCCAACGTCCTGACTTTC
NA TRBJ1-1 TRBD1 TRBV18 CASSPPGGPKNTEAFF TGTGCCAGCTCACCACCAGGGGGCCCCAAGAACACTGAAGCTTTCTTT
NA TRBJ2-3 TRBD1 TRBV20-1 CSASSTGGQGAGLQYF TGCAGTGCTAGTAGTACCGGCGGGCAGGGGGCAGGCTTGCAGTATTTT
NA TRBJ1-1 TRBD1 TRBV6-5 CASSSTGVGTEAFF TGTGCCAGCAGTAGTACAGGGGTCGGCACTGAAGCTTTCTTT
few TRBJ2-7 NA TRBV6-5 CASSYSRDTSYEQYF TGTGCCAGCAGTTACTCGAGGGACACCTCCTACGAGCAGTACTTC
NA TRBJ1-2 NA TRBV11-2 CASSIGQIANYGYTF TGTGCCAGCAGCATCGGACAGATCGCTAACTATGGCTACACCTTC
NA TRBJ1-3 NA TRBV5-6 CASSPPGRIHTIYF TGTGCCAGCAGCCCCCCGGGGAGGATACACACCATATATTTT
NA TRBJ2-3 TRBD1 TRBV9 CASSVGPGQGSDTQYF TGTGCCAGCAGCGTAGGCCCCGGACAGGGATCAGATACGCAGTATTTT
NA TRBJ2-1 TRBD2 TRBV7-3 CASSPQAGGSYNEQFF TGTGCCAGCAGCCCGCAAGCGGGGGGCTCCTACAATGAGCAGTTCTTC
NA TRBJ2-2 NA TRBV18 CASSHGQGNTGELFF TGTGCCAGCTCACATGGGCAGGGGAACACCGGGGAGCTGTTTTTT
NA TRBJ1-2 NA TRBV7-9 CASSQDTTNYGYTF TGTGCCAGCAGCCAGGACACGACTAACTATGGCTACACCTTC
NA TRBJ2-1 NA TRBV5-1 CASSLIESQTYQFF TGCGCCAGCAGCTTGATAGAGAGCCAAACCTATCAGTTCTTC
NA TRBJ2-4 NA TRBV5-1 CASSLEVQGKDIQYF TGCGCCAGCAGCTTGGAGGTACAGGGAAAGGACATTCAGTACTTC
NA TRBJ2-1 TRBD2 TRBV6-5 CASSRGLAGEQFF TGTGCCAGCAGCCGAGGACTAGCGGGTGAGCAGTTCTTC
NA TRBJ2-2 NA TRBV29-1 CSATAGGKAGELFF TGCAGCGCAACGGCTGGAGGGAAGGCCGGGGAGCTGTTTTTT
once TRBJ2-7 NA TRBV19 CASNRGSSYEQYF TGTGCCAGTAATCGGGGGAGCTCCTACGAGCAGTACTTC
NA TRBJ2-2 NA TRBV2 CASKRTENTGELFF TGTGCCAGCAAAAGGACAGAGAACACCGGGGAGCTGTTTTTT
NA TRBJ1-1 TRBD1 TRBV20-1 CSADRGGAFF TGCAGTGCCGACAGGGGGGGGGCTTTCTTT
NA TRBJ1-1 NA TRBV21-1 CASKTGRSTEAFF TGTGCCAGCAAGACCGGTCGGAGCACTGAAGCTTTCTTT
medium-sized TRBJ1-3 TRBD1 TRBV30 CAWSFYRDREFSGNTIYF TGTGCCTGGAGTTTTTACCGGGACAGGGAATTCTCTGGAAACACCATATATTTT
NA TRBJ1-6 NA TRBV1 CTSSQDYRDSPLHF TGCACCAGCAGCCAAGATTACCGGGATTCACCCCTCCACTTT
NA TRBJ1-6 NA TRBV7-8 CASSLAEVSRVNSPLHF TGTGCCAGCAGCTTAGCGGAGGTTTCGAGGGTCAATTCACCCCTCCACTTT
NA TRBJ2-7 NA TRBV30 CAWSPDRVGEQYF TGTGCCTGGAGTCCCGACAGAGTGGGGGAGCAGTACTTC
NA TRBJ2-5 TRBD1 TRBV6-5 CASSSGTVFSGTQYF TGTGCCAGCAGTTCCGGGACAGTATTTTCGGGGACCCAGTACTTC
few TRBJ2-5 TRBD2 TRBV9 CASSVGSGGLEGTQYF TGTGCCAGCAGCGTAGGTAGCGGGGGGCTCGAGGGGACCCAGTACTTC
few TRBJ1-5 TRBD1 TRBV6-2/TRBV6-3 CASSRTGGTYSNQPQHF TGTGCCAGCAGTCGGACAGGGGGGACCTATAGCAATCAGCCCCAGCATTTT
NA TRBJ2-5 NA TRBV5-6 CASSLQETQYF TGTGCCAGCAGCCTGCAAGAGACCCAGTACTTC
NA TRBJ1-1 NA TRBV2 CASTLRGNTEAFF TGTGCCAGCACTCTTAGGGGGAACACTGAAGCTTTCTTT
NA TRBJ2-1 TRBD2 TRBV29-1 CSVDRLAKSVGAYNEQFF TGCAGCGTTGACAGACTAGCAAAGTCGGTTGGGGCATACAATGAGCAGTTCTTC
NA TRBJ2-3 TRBD2 TRBV9 CASSSGTSGTDTQYF TGTGCCAGCAGCTCCGGGACTAGCGGCACAGATACGCAGTATTTT
few TRBJ1-6 NA TRBV18 CASSPDGRGSPPLHF TGTGCCAGCTCACCCGACGGGAGGGGCAGTCCCCCCCTCCACTTT
NA TRBJ1-4 NA TRBV19 CASSTVQTNEKLFF TGTGCCAGTAGTACAGTACAAACTAATGAAAAACTGTTTTTT
NA TRBJ2-2 NA TRBV14 CASSRQRNTGELFF TGTGCCAGCAGCCGACAGAGGAACACCGGGGAGCTGTTTTTT
NA TRBJ1-5 NA TRBV24-1 CATSDFSSNQPQHF TGTGCCACCAGTGATTTTAGCAGCAATCAGCCCCAGCATTTT
NA TRBJ2-3 TRBD2 TRBV19 CASSMTPKTSGSYTDTQYF TGTGCCAGTAGTATGACCCCCAAGACTAGCGGGTCCTACACAGATACGCAGTATTTT
NA TRBJ1-5 NA TRBV28 CASSTLQGLGQPQHF TGTGCCAGCAGTACTCTCCAGGGGTTAGGACAGCCCCAGCATTTT
few TRBJ1-1 NA TRBV6-6 CASSEGQNTEAFF TGTGCCAGCAGCGAAGGACAGAACACTGAAGCTTTCTTT
NA TRBJ2-5 TRBD1 TRBV4-1 CASSQVQGAAGTQYF TGCGCCAGCAGTCAAGTACAGGGGGCCGCGGGGACCCAGTACTTC
NA TRBJ1-1 TRBD1 TRBV18 CASSRGTGALNTEAFF TGTGCCAGCTCACGGGGGACAGGGGCTTTGAACACTGAAGCTTTCTTT
NA TRBJ1-2 TRBD1 TRBV9 CASSVTGTGGAEGYTF TGTGCCAGCAGCGTAACCGGGACAGGGGGCGCGGAAGGCTACACCTTC